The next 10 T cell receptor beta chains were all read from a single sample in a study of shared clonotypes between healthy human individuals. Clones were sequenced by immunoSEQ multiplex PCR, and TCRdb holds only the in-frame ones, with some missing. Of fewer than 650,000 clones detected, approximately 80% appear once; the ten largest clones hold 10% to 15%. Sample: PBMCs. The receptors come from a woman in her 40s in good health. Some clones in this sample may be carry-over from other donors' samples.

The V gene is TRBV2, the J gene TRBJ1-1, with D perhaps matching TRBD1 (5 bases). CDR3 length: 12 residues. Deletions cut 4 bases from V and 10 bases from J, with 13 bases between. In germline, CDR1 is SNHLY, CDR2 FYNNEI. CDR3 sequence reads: CASSALTGPAFF. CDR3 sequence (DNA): TGTGCCAGCAGTGCATTGACGGGGCCAGCTTTCTTT.

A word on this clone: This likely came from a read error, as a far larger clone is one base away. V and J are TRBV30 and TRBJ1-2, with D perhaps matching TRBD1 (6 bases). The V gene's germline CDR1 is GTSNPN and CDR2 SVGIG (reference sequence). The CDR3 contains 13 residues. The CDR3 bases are TGTGTCTGGAGGGGGAAGGGAAGGGTTGGCTACACCTTC. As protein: CVWRGKGRVGYTF.

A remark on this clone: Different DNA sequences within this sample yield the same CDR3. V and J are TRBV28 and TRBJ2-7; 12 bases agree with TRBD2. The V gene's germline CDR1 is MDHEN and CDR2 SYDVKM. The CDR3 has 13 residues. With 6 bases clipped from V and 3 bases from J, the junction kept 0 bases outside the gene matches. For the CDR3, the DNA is TGTGCCAGCAGACTAGCGGGGGGCTACGAGCAGTACTTC. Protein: CASRLAGGYEQYF.

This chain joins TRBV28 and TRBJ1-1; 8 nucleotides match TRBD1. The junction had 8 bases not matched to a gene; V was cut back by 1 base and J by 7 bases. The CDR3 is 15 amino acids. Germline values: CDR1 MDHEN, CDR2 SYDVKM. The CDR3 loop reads CASSLYPRQGHEAFF. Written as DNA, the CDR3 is TGTGCCAGCAGTTTATACCCCCGACAGGGGCATGAAGCTTTCTTT.

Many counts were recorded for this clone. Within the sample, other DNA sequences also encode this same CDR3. The CDR3 sequence: CASSLAGDVETQYF. DNA of the CDR3: TGTGCCAGCAGTTTAGCGGGAGATGTAGAGACCCAGTACTTC. The chain has TRBV28 and TRBJ2-5; TRBD2 agrees at 7 bases. This CDR3 is built from 14 residues. V lost 2 bases and J lost 4; bases outside the gene matches: 4. CDR1 is MDHEN, CDR2 SYDVKM, per germline.

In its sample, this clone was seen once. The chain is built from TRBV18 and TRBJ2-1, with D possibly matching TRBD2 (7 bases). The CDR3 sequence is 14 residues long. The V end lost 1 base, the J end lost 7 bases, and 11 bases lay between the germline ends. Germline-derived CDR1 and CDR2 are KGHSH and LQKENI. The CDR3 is CASSPRRGGNEQFF. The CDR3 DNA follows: TGTGCCAGCTCACCACGGAGGGGGGGAAATGAGCAGTTCTTC.

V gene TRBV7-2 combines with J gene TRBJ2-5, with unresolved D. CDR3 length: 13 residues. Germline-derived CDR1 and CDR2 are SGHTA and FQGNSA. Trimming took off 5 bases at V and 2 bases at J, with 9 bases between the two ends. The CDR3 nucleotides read TGTGCCAGCAGCCTTCAGAGGCAAGAGACCCAGTACTTC. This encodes CASSLQRQETQYF. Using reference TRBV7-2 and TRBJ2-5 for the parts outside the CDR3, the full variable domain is GAGVSQSPSNKVTEKGKDVELRCDPISGHTALYWYRQSLGQGLEFLIYFQGNSAPDKSGLPSDRFSAERTGGSVSTLTIQRTQQEDSAVYLCASSLQRQETQYFGPGTRLLVL.

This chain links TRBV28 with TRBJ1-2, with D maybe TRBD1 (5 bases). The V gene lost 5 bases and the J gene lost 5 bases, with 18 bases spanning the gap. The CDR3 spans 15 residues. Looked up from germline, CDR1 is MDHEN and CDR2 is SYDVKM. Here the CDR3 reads CASSGLERDSYGYTF. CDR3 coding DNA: TGTGCCAGCAGTGGCCTAGAGAGGGACTCTTATGGCTACACCTTC.

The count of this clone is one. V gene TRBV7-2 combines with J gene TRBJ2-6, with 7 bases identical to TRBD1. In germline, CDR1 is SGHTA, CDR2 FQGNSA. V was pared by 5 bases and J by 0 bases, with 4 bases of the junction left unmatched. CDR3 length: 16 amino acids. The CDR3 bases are TGTGCCAGCAGCACCCGGACAGGCTCTGGGGCCAACGTCCTGACTTTC. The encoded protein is CASSTRTGSGANVLTF.

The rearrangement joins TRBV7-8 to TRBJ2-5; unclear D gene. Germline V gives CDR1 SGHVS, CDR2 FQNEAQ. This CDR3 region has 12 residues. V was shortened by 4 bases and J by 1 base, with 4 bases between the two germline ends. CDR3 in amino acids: CASSSSQETQYF. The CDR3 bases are TGTGCCAGCAGCTCGAGCCAAGAGACCCAGTACTTC.